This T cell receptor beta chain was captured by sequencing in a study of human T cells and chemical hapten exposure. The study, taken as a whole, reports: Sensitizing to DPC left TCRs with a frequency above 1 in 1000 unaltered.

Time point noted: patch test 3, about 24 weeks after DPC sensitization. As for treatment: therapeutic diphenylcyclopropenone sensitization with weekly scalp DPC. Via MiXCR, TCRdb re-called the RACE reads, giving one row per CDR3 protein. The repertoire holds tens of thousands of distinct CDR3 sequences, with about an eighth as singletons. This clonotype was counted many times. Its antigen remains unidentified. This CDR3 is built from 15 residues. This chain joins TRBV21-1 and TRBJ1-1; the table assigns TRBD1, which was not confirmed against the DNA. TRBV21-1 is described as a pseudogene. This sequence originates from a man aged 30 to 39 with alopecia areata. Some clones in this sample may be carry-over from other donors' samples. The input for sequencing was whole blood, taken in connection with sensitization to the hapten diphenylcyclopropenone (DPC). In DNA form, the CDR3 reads TGTGCCAGCAAGCCCAGGGGGAAGAGGAACACTGAAGCTTTCTTT. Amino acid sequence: CASKPRGKRNTEAFF.